These 23 T cell receptor beta chains originate from one sample sequenced in a study of blood T cell repertoires in COVID-19 (dated by TCRdb to 2018 to 2020). The library was built by means of the immunoSEQ multiplex PCR assay. TCRdb holds this immuneACCESS table with in-frame rearrangements only. Some clones are missing; in checked studies, unresolved V genes explain under half, and the rest has no known cause. For this sample there are roughly 140,000 clones; approximately 85% appear just once. The ten largest clones represent approximately 1.8% of the sample. Sequenced input: peripheral blood. These receptors originate from a man aged 65 to 79 with acute or convalescent COVID-19.

V gene TRBV5-1 combines with J gene TRBJ2-7; 9 bases fit TRBD2. This CDR3 has 16 amino acids. Per germline, CDR1 SGHRS and CDR2 YFSETQ. V was clipped by 2 bases and J by 6 bases; unmatched bases: 12. The DNA of the CDR3 is TGCGCCAGCAGCTTCGGCGGGAGGGCCCGATTGGGCGAGCAGTACTTC. Protein product: CASSFGGRARLGEQYF.

The J gene is TRBJ2-7, the V gene TRBV20-1; 8 bases line up with TRBD1. Trimming removed 3 bases from V and 6 bases from J; junction bases left unmatched: 1. This CDR3 has 11 residues. Germline CDR1 reads DFQATT; CDR2 reads SNEGSKA (reference sequence). DNA of the CDR3: TGCAGTGCTAGGACAGGGGTCGAGCAGTACTTC. This gives the protein CSARTGVEQYF.

The chain is built from TRBV19 and TRBJ1-2; 7 bases line up with TRBD1. The germline gives CDR1 LNHDA, CDR2 SQIVND (reference sequence). The CDR3 loop spans 14 amino acids. Losses at the gene ends were 3 bases for V and 6 bases for J; bases not matched to a gene: 7. The CDR3 region is CASSIARGQNGYTF. The CDR3 region has the DNA TGTGCCAGTAGTATCGCCAGGGGACAGAATGGCTACACCTTC.

The rearrangement links TRBV9 to TRBJ1-6; 7 bases align to TRBD1. This CDR3 is 15 amino acids long. V was clipped by 4 bases and J by 7 bases; unmatched bases: 8. Germline CDR1 and CDR2: SGDLS and YYNGEE. This CDR3 is CASSPPTGRNSPLHF. CDR3 nucleotides: TGTGCCAGCAGCCCCCCGACAGGGAGGAATTCACCCCTCCACTTT.

V gene TRBV4-2 combines with J gene TRBJ1-2; a possible D gene is TRBD1 (6 bases). CDR3 length equals 15 residues. Germline CDR1 LGHNA, CDR2 YNFKEQ. Trimming cost V 1 base and J 2 bases, with 11 bases left between them. Written as DNA, the CDR3 is TGTGCCAGCAGCCAAGCGACCGGACAGAACTATGGCTACACCTTC. It codes for CASSQATGQNYGYTF.

The gene calls are TRBV7-2 and TRBJ2-1, with TRBD1 identical over 9 bases. Unmatched junction bases numbered 4, after V lost 5 bases and J lost 2 bases. CDR3 length equals 15 residues. Germline CDR1 reads SGHTA; CDR2 reads FQGNSA. CDR3 nucleotide sequence: TGTGCCAGCAGCATGGGACAGGGCCCCTACAATGAGCAGTTCTTC. This translates into CASSMGQGPYNEQFF.

The J gene is TRBJ2-5, the V gene TRBV5-1; a possible D gene is TRBD2 (5 bases). The V gene lost 0 bases and the J gene lost 5 bases, with 17 bases spanning the gap. The germline V gene has CDR1 SGHRS and CDR2 YFSETQ. The CDR3 runs 16 residues. Here the CDR3 DNA reads TGCGCCAGCAGCTTGGCGGGCCGGGGAGAGGGTGAGACCCAGTACTTC. This translates into CASSLAGRGEGETQYF. Full variable domain (rest looked up from reference TRBV5-1 and TRBJ2-5): KAGVTQTPRYLIKTRGQQVTLSCSPISGHRSVSWYQQTPGQGLQFLFEYFSETQRNKGNFPGRFSGRQFSNSRSEMNVSTLELGDSALYLCASSLAGRGEGETQYFGPGTRLLVL.

This chain links TRBV28 with TRBJ1-3, with 8 bases fitting TRBD1. Germline assignment: CDR1 MDHEN and CDR2 SYDVKM. There are 15 residues in the CDR3. Trimming removed 4 bases from V and 6 bases from J; junction bases left unmatched: 8. The CDR3, as DNA: TGTGCCAGCAGTTCTCAGGGGGCGCTTAAAAACACCATATATTTT. This translates into CASSSQGALKNTIYF.

This sequence joins TRBV5-1 and TRBJ1-1; TRBD1 might be the D (6 bases). Germline CDR1 SGHRS, CDR2 YFSETQ. V gave up 1 base and J gave up 1 base, with 11 bases separating them. The CDR3 covers 15 residues. The CDR3 region has the DNA TGCGCCAGCAGCTTGCAGGGGAGGGGGAACACTGAAGCTTTCTTT. It translates to CASSLQGRGNTEAFF.

V and J are TRBV19 and TRBJ2-5; possibly TRBD2 for D (5 bases). Germline V gene data show CDR1 as LNHDA and CDR2 as SQIVND (reference sequence). The CDR3 is made up of 13 amino acids. V gave up 5 bases and J gave up 5 bases, with 12 bases separating them. The CDR3 here is CASSGSAGETQYF. CDR3 nucleotide sequence: TGTGCCAGTAGTGGGAGCGCTGGGGAGACCCAGTACTTC.

The chain couples TRBV7-9 to TRBJ2-7, with TRBD1 identical over 9 bases. This CDR3 has 14 amino acids. Germline assignment: CDR1 SEHNR and CDR2 FQNEAQ (reference sequence). V gave up 5 bases and J gave up 6 bases; unmatched junction bases: 8. For the CDR3, the DNA is TGTGCCAGCAGCGGCCGGACAGGGGTTTCCGAGCAGTACTTC. Translated: CASSGRTGVSEQYF.

J is TRBJ2-7 and V is TRBV18; tentatively, D is TRBD1 (8 bases). The CDR3 consists of 16 residues. The germline V gene has CDR1 KGHSH and CDR2 LQKENI. With 6 bases removed from V and 5 bases from J, the gap between germline ends came to 23 bases. The CDR3 DNA reads as TGTGCCAGCTCCCCCTTGGGAGGGACAGGACGGGACGAGCAGTACTTC. Its protein is CASSPLGGTGRDEQYF. Full variable domain (remainder filled in from reference TRBV18 and TRBJ2-7): NAGVMQNPRHLVRRRGQEARLRCSPMKGHSHVYWYRQLPEEGLKFMVYLQKENIIDESGMPKERFSAEFPKEGPSILRIQQVVRGDSAAYFCASSPLGGTGRDEQYFGPGTRLTVT.

The V gene is TRBV3-1 (or the pseudogene TRBV3-2), the J gene TRBJ1-2, with D possibly TRBD1 on 5 matching bases. This CDR3 contains 14 residues. The germline CDR1 and CDR2 sequences are LGHDT and YNNKEL (reference sequence). The V end lost 1 base, the J end lost 5 bases, and 11 bases lay between the germline ends. The CDR3 loop is CASSQGQKGYGYTF. The CDR3 region has the DNA TGTGCCAGCAGCCAAGGGCAGAAGGGGTATGGCTACACCTTC.

The genes are TRBV5-5 and TRBJ1-5, with unresolved D. The germline gives CDR1 SGHKS, CDR2 YYEKEE (reference sequence). The CDR3 sequence is 15 residues long. V was shortened by 4 bases and J by 7 bases, with 18 bases between the two germline ends. The CDR3 spells CASSLSPGIEQPQHF. CDR3 DNA sequence: TGTGCCAGCAGCCTGTCCCCCGGGATAGAGCAGCCCCAGCATTTT. Complete variable domain (other parts from reference TRBV5-5 and TRBJ1-5): DAGVTQSPTHLIKTRGQQVTLRCSPISGHKSVSWYQQVLGQGPQFIFQYYEKEERGRGNFPDRFSARQFPNYSSELNVNALLLGDSALYLCASSLSPGIEQPQHFGDGTRLSIL.

Worth noting for this clone: Other DNA sequences in this sample translate to the same CDR3. The CDR3 reads CASSQGAGYTF. The CDR3 nucleotides read TGTGCCAGCAGCCAAGGGGCGGGCTACACCTTC. The chain joins TRBV3-1 (or the pseudogene TRBV3-2) to TRBJ1-2; D is uncertain. This CDR3 is 11 amino acids long. V shed 1 base and J shed 8 bases, with 5 bases lying between them. Germline lookup yields CDR1 LGHDT and CDR2 YNNKEL (reference sequence).

The gene calls are TRBV13 and TRBJ1-1, with D perhaps matching TRBD1 (6 bases). The germline V and J ends were trimmed by 5 bases and 1 base, with 8 bases remaining between them. Germline-derived CDR1 and CDR2 are PRHDT and FYEKMQ (reference sequence). The CDR3 consists of 13 residues. The CDR3 reads CASSVDRNTEAFF. CDR3 DNA sequence: TGTGCCAGCAGCGTGGACAGGAACACTGAAGCTTTCTTT.

The genes are TRBV7-9 and TRBJ1-4, with 7 bases fitting TRBD1. Germline CDR1 and CDR2: SEHNR and FQNEAQ (reference sequence). The CDR3 sequence is 18 residues long. V dropped 2 bases and J dropped 4; count of bases not matched to a gene: 13. The CDR3 DNA follows: TGTGCCAGCAGCTTAACTCTCGGGTGGGACAGAGATAATGAAAAACTGTTTTTT. Translating it yields CASSLTLGWDRDNEKLFF.

The V and J genes are TRBV28 and TRBJ2-3; TRBD1 matches 10 bases. The CDR3 extends over 14 amino acids. Germline V gives CDR1 MDHEN, CDR2 SYDVKM. V dropped 5 bases and J dropped 4; count of bases not matched to a gene: 3. The CDR3 region is CASSTGQGSDTQYF. In nucleotides, the CDR3 is TGTGCCAGCAGTACGGGACAGGGGTCAGATACGCAGTATTTT.

The chain employs TRBV10-2 and TRBJ1-1; D remains unclear. The germline V gene has CDR1 WSHSY and CDR2 SAAADI. The V end was cut by 4 bases, the J end by 0 bases, with 9 bases between. The CDR3 covers 14 residues. Written as DNA, the CDR3 is TGCGCCAGCAGTGGAGGAGCCTTGAACACTGAAGCTTTCTTT. It yields the protein CASSGGALNTEAFF.

In its sample, this clone was seen a few times. The chain uses TRBV7-2 and TRBJ2-7; 9 positions match TRBD2. Germline V lookup: CDR1 SGHTA, CDR2 FQGNSA. V dropped 3 bases and J dropped 4; count of bases not matched to a gene: 7. CDR3 length: 15 amino acids. CDR3: CASSLGLAVGYEQYF. In DNA form, the CDR3 reads TGTGCCAGCAGCTTGGGACTAGCAGTAGGTTACGAGCAGTACTTC.

The chain's CDR3 is CASSPLRTATNEQYF. The CDR3 DNA sequence: TGTGCCAGCAGCCCACTTCGGACAGCTACTAACGAGCAGTACTTC. The J gene is TRBJ2-7, the V gene TRBV6-5, with D tentatively TRBD1 (6 bases). The CDR3 contains 15 residues. The germline gives CDR1 MNHEY, CDR2 SVGAGI. The V and J ends lost 6 bases and 5 bases respectively, with 20 bases between them.

V gene TRBV30 combines with J gene TRBJ1-2; D uncertain. CDR1 GTSNPN and CDR2 SVGIG come from the germline V gene (reference sequence). The CDR3 runs to 11 residues. V lost 2 bases to trimming and J lost 2 bases, with 3 bases between them. This CDR3 reads CAWSPNYGYTF. The CDR3 coding sequence is TGTGCCTGGAGTCCGAACTATGGCTACACCTTC.

The V gene is TRBV3-1 (or the pseudogene TRBV3-2), the J gene TRBJ2-3; 14 positions match TRBD2. Germline values: CDR1 LGHDT, CDR2 YNNKEL (reference sequence). Unmatched junction bases numbered 0, after V lost 4 bases and J lost 0 bases. CDR3 length equals 16 residues. CDR3 bases: TGTGCCAGCAGCCGACTAGCGGGAGGGAGCACAGATACGCAGTATTTT. The encoded protein is CASSRLAGGSTDTQYF.